The clone carrying this T cell receptor (beta chain) came up a few times. The sample comes from a study of patients and donors after allogeneic stem cell transplantation. TCRdb reprocessed the RT-PCR reads via MiXCR and lists one record per CDR3 protein. This table holds 400,000 to 500,000 distinct CDR3 sequences, 16% found once. The TCR originated in a human donor who was either an allogeneic HSCT recipient or a stem cell or donor lymphocyte infusion donor (not recorded which). It is not recorded whose cells these are; they may come from a transplant donor. Sample: blood, either unsorted or a sorted T cell fraction (not recorded which).

Written as DNA, the CDR3 is TGTGCCAGCAGTCAAGACGACAGGAGCTCCTACAATGAGCAGTTCTTC. This sequence encodes CASSQDDRSSYNEQFF. The chain carries TRBV2 and TRBJ2-1, with D possibly matching TRBD1 (6 bases). CDR3 length equals 16 residues. Germline V CDR1 and CDR2: SNHLY, FYNNEI. V lost 5 bases and J 0 bases, leaving 14 bases between the germline ends. Based on the CDR3 plus reference TRBV2 and TRBJ2-1, the full variable domain is EPEVTQTPSHQVTQMGQEVILRCVPISNHLYFYWYRQILGQKVEFLVSFYNNEISEKSEIFDDQFSVERPDGSNFTLKIRSTKLEDSAMYFCASSQDDRSSYNEQFFGPGTRLTVL.